A selection of T cell receptor beta chains follows, all from one sample in a study of cytomegalovirus exposure and HLA in healthy donors. The data were produced by immunoSEQ multiplex PCR, yet TCRdb's version contains in-frame clones alone and is incomplete. The sample includes about 77,000 clones, around 81% of them seen just once. The sample consisted of PBMCs. Source of these receptors: a man aged 35 to 55 in good health and CMV-seronegative. CDR3s include the opening cysteine and the closing phenylalanine or tryptophan. The D gene is left open where the match is weak. A row's size may be missing; if present it is once, few, many or a size class.

D gene	clone size	V gene	J gene	CDR3 protein	CDR3 DNA
TRBD2	-	TRBV7-8	TRBJ2-1	CASSQGLAGRNEQFF	TGTGCCAGCAGCCAGGGACTAGCGGGGCGTAATGAGCAGTTCTTC
-	-	TRBV30	TRBJ2-5	CAWSVAKTQYF	TGTGCCTGGAGTGTAGCCAAAACCCAGTACTTC
-	few	TRBV11-2	TRBJ1-2	CASSSPRHPPSYGYTF	TGTGCCAGCAGCTCCCCACGACATCCCCCTTCCTATGGCTACACCTTC
-	-	TRBV2	TRBJ1-5	CASSERGGFNQPQHF	TGTGCCAGCAGTGAAAGGGGGGGGTTCAATCAGCCCCAGCATTTT
TRBD2	-	TRBV7-6	TRBJ2-1	CASSLGGRGGPGFYNEQFF	TGTGCCAGCAGCTTAGGCGGTCGGGGGGGGCCCGGCTTCTACAATGAGCAGTTCTTC
-	-	TRBV28	TRBJ1-2	CASSSGPGGYTF	TGTGCCAGCAGTTCCGGACCGGGGGGCTACACCTTC
TRBD1	-	TRBV9	TRBJ1-5	CASTQGTGVNQPQHF	TGTGCCAGCACCCAGGGGACAGGGGTCAATCAGCCCCAGCATTTT
TRBD1	few	TRBV7-9	TRBJ2-1	CSSSLGGQGAAYNEQFF	TGTTCCAGCAGCTTAGGGGGACAGGGGGCCGCCTACAATGAGCAGTTCTTC
-	-	TRBV19	TRBJ2-4	CASSIPGHTRGNIQYF	TGTGCCAGTAGTATTCCGGGACACACTAGAGGAAACATTCAGTACTTC
TRBD1	-	TRBV29-1	TRBJ1-1	CSVRGQLNTEAFF	TGCAGCGTGCGGGGACAGTTGAACACTGAAGCTTTCTTT
TRBD2	few	TRBV11-1	TRBJ2-5	CASSSGAGGGGQETQYF	TGTGCCAGCAGCTCTGGCGCGGGAGGGGGCGGCCAAGAGACCCAGTACTTC
-	-	TRBV18	TRBJ1-5	CASSLGQNNNQPQHF	TGTGCCAGCTCCCTCGGACAGAATAACAATCAGCCCCAGCATTTT
TRBD1	-	TRBV5-5	TRBJ2-7	CASSLGQGNYEQYF	TGTGCCAGCAGCTTGGGACAGGGTAACTACGAGCAGTACTTC
-	-	TRBV6-1	TRBJ2-1	CASLREMGSEQFF	TGTGCCAGTTTACGGGAGATGGGAAGTGAGCAGTTCTTC
TRBD1	-	TRBV5-1	TRBJ2-5	CASSRGQRQETQYF	TGCGCCAGCAGCAGGGGACAGCGGCAAGAGACCCAGTACTTC
-	-	TRBV28	TRBJ1-6	CASSYPGSSNSPLHF	TGTGCCAGCAGTTACCCCGGGAGCAGTAATTCACCCCTCCACTTT
-	medium-sized	TRBV25-1	TRBJ1-4	CASRGAGSPTNEKLFF	TGTGCCAGCCGGGGGGCAGGGAGCCCAACTAATGAAAAACTGTTTTTT
TRBD1	-	TRBV30	TRBJ1-5	CAWSVGTGNQPQHF	TGTGCCTGGAGTGTAGGGACAGGGAATCAGCCCCAGCATTTT
TRBD2	-	TRBV28	TRBJ2-5	CASTLAGVAETQYF	TGTGCCAGCACCCTAGCGGGAGTGGCAGAGACCCAGTACTTC
-	-	TRBV2	TRBJ2-5	CASSWTDEETQYF	TGTGCCAGCAGTTGGACAGACGAAGAGACCCAGTACTTC
TRBD2	-	TRBV7-6	TRBJ2-1	CASSLDPSGSWEQFF	TGTGCCAGCAGCTTAGACCCTAGCGGGAGTTGGGAGCAGTTCTTC
TRBD1	-	TRBV2	TRBJ1-6	CASSDMGTGGSPLHF	TGTGCCAGCAGTGACATGGGGACAGGGGGATCACCCCTCCACTTT
TRBD1	once	TRBV5-1	TRBJ2-2	CASSPSGGGSTGELFF	TGCGCCAGCAGTCCGTCAGGGGGCGGTAGCACCGGGGAGCTGTTTTTT
-	-	TRBV27	TRBJ1-1	CASSYRPGRDTEAFF	TGTGCCAGCAGTTACCGACCGGGTCGTGACACTGAAGCTTTCTTT
-	-	TRBV11-1	TRBJ2-5	CASRRKGIQETQYF	TGTGCCAGCAGAAGAAAGGGGATCCAAGAGACCCAGTACTTC
TRBD1	-	TRBV19	TRBJ2-5	CASSMGQGQETQYF	TGTGCCAGTAGTATGGGACAGGGTCAAGAGACCCAGTACTTC
TRBD2	-	TRBV28	TRBJ2-7	CASLGGFYEQYF	TGTGCCAGCTTGGGAGGGTTCTACGAGCAGTACTTC
-	-	TRBV19	TRBJ2-5	CASSISQGGETQYF	TGTGCCAGTAGTATATCACAGGGTGGAGAGACCCAGTACTTC
-	-	TRBV15	TRBJ1-1	CATSRKTVMNTEAFF	TGTGCCACCAGCAGGAAGACTGTAATGAACACTGAAGCTTTCTTT
-	-	TRBV7-3	TRBJ2-1	CASSLGTGVGNEQFF	TGTGCCAGCAGCTTAGGGACGGGAGTGGGGAATGAGCAGTTCTTC
TRBD2	-	TRBV6-1	TRBJ2-7	CASSELPSGPYEQYF	TGTGCCAGCAGTGAATTGCCTAGCGGCCCCTACGAGCAGTACTTC
TRBD2	-	TRBV10-3	TRBJ2-5	CAISESMSGSGRETQYF	TGTGCCATCAGTGAGTCGATGAGCGGGAGTGGTCGAGAGACCCAGTACTTC
TRBD1	once	TRBV27	TRBJ1-1	CATGYRGNTEAFF	TGTGCCACCGGCTACAGGGGAAACACTGAAGCTTTCTTT
-	-	TRBV5-1	TRBJ2-2	CASSLDGSTGELFF	TGCGCCAGCAGCTTGGATGGTAGCACCGGGGAGCTGTTTTTT
TRBD2	-	TRBV5-8	TRBJ2-2	CASSLAMTSGSTGELFF	TGTGCCAGCAGCTTGGCCATGACTAGCGGGAGTACCGGGGAGCTGTTTTTT
TRBD1	-	TRBV6-5	TRBJ2-1	CASSYRTGVHNEQFF	TGTGCCAGCAGTTACAGGACAGGGGTACACAATGAGCAGTTCTTC
-	-	TRBV4-2	TRBJ2-3	CASSQDPGATQYF	TGTGCCAGCAGCCAGGACCCGGGAGCTACGCAGTATTTT
TRBD2	-	TRBV5-1	TRBJ2-1	CASSHPSSAEAGAYNEQFF	TGCGCCAGCAGCCACCCGAGTAGCGCGGAAGCGGGAGCTTACAATGAGCAGTTCTTC
-	-	TRBV7-2	TRBJ2-7	CASSLSSLWEQYF	TGTGCCAGCAGCTTAAGTAGTTTATGGGAGCAGTACTTC
-	-	TRBV20-1	TRBJ2-5	CSLGGSETQYF	TGCAGCCTTGGGGGGTCGGAGACCCAGTACTTC
TRBD1	-	TRBV4-2	TRBJ1-6	CASSPGGGYNSPLHF	TGTGCCAGCAGCCCAGGGGGTGGCTATAATTCACCCCTCCACTTT
TRBD1	-	TRBV7-3	TRBJ2-7	CASSPYRDSYEQYF	TGTGCCAGCAGCCCCTACCGGGACAGCTACGAGCAGTACTTC
-	-	TRBV11-2	TRBJ1-1	CASSLAGYTEAFF	TGTGCCAGCAGCCTAGCAGGGTATACTGAAGCTTTCTTT
TRBD2	-	TRBV19	TRBJ2-1	CASSLSGRSLGEQFF	TGTGCCAGTAGTCTCAGCGGGAGGAGTTTGGGTGAGCAGTTCTTC
-	-	TRBV6-1	TRBJ1-3	CASRTSGGGNTIYF	TGTGCCAGCAGGACCTCTGGAGGAGGAAACACCATATATTTT
TRBD1	-	TRBV7-6	TRBJ1-1	CASSSYRGNTEAFF	TGTGCCAGCAGCTCGTACAGGGGGAACACTGAAGCTTTCTTT
TRBD1	-	TRBV29-1	TRBJ1-5	CSVAGTGKDQPQHF	TGCAGCGTTGCTGGGACAGGGAAAGATCAGCCCCAGCATTTT
TRBD2	-	TRBV10-3	TRBJ2-1	CAISESFGGALLSYNEQFF	TGTGCCATCAGTGAGTCGTTCGGGGGGGCTTTACTCTCCTACAATGAGCAGTTCTTC
-	-	TRBV4-1	TRBJ2-2	CASSQGGLAGELFF	TGCGCCAGCAGCCAAGGGGGACTTGCCGGGGAGCTGTTTTTT
-	-	TRBV18	TRBJ1-3	CASSSTGSPNSGNTIYF	TGTGCCAGCTCATCCACAGGGTCCCCCAACTCTGGAAACACCATATATTTT
TRBD1	-	TRBV11-2	TRBJ2-3	CASSPRQGAMGTDTQYF	TGTGCCAGCAGCCCCCGACAGGGGGCAATGGGGACAGATACGCAGTATTTT
-	-	TRBV19	TRBJ2-5	CATSQGRETQYF	TGTGCCACTTCCCAGGGTAGGGAGACCCAGTACTTC
-	-	TRBV5-4	TRBJ1-1	CASSLTSENTEAFF	TGTGCCAGCAGCTTGACGTCAGAGAACACTGAAGCTTTCTTT
-	-	TRBV2	TRBJ2-7	CASTQEVGVEQYF	TGTGCCAGCACCCAAGAAGTAGGGGTCGAGCAGTACTTC
-	-	TRBV27	TRBJ2-1	CASSARRRGYNEQFF	TGTGCCAGCAGTGCCCGGAGGAGGGGCTACAATGAGCAGTTCTTC
-	-	TRBV5-1	TRBJ2-1	CASGLPMGLEQFF	TGCGCCAGCGGGCTGCCGATGGGTCTCGAGCAGTTCTTC
-	-	TRBV9	TRBJ1-1	CASSVDTYGQLDTEAFF	TGTGCCAGCAGCGTAGACACCTATGGACAGTTGGACACTGAAGCTTTCTTT